Shown below are 17 T cell receptor beta chains from a single sample sequenced in a study of T-cell reconstitution after alpha-beta-depleted transplantation in children. A TCRbeta library incorporating unique molecular identifiers was prepared. TCRdb redid the calling of the PCR reads with MiXCR, one entry per CDR3 protein. The repertoire holds around 490,000 distinct CDR3 sequences, with 9.5% to 12% as singletons. The source was PBMCs, mostly from graft donor cells, collected 180 days after TCRalphabeta/CD19-depleted stem cell transplant. All receptors come from a female patient aged 2 to 10 who had a stem cell transplant for aplastic anemia, so the T cells may come from the graft donor.

In this sample, this clonotype turned up a few times. J is TRBJ1-2 and V is TRBV24-1, with D hard to call. This CDR3 is built from 13 residues. V was trimmed by 9 bases and J by 1 base, leaving 11 bases between them. Germline loops: CDR1 KGHDR, CDR2 SFDVKD. The CDR3 nucleotides are TGTGCCACCGCTCCCACGAATAACTATGGCTACACCTTC. It specifies CATAPTNNYGYTF.

This clonotype was seen a few times. V and J are TRBV20-1 and TRBJ1-1; perhaps TRBD1 as D (5 bases). Germline V gene lookup returns CDR1 DFQATT and CDR2 SNEGSKA (reference sequence). V lost 2 bases to trimming and J lost 6 bases, with 13 bases between them. The CDR3 spans 13 residues. The CDR3 coding sequence is TGCAGTGCTAGAACTCTGACAGCTCCTGAAGCTTTCTTT. Its protein is CSARTLTAPEAFF.

This sequence joins TRBV20-1 and TRBJ2-5; 10 positions match TRBD2. Germline V gives CDR1 DFQATT, CDR2 SNEGSKA (reference sequence). J lost 1 base, V lost 2 bases, and 1 base had no gene match. The CDR3 runs 14 residues. DNA for the CDR3: TGCAGTGCTAGACTAGCGGGAGCCCAAGAGACCCAGTACTTC. Translation gives CSARLAGAQETQYF.

In this sample, this clonotype turned up many times. This chain joins TRBV6-5 and TRBJ1-1; no firm D call. Germline values: CDR1 MNHEY, CDR2 SVGAGI. The CDR3 length is 13 residues. The germline V and J ends were trimmed by 5 bases and 8 bases, with 15 bases remaining between them. The CDR3 loop reads CASSLPQRREAFF. CDR3 nucleotides: TGTGCCAGCAGTCTCCCCCAGAGGAGGGAAGCTTTCTTT.

This clonotype was detected a few times. The chain combines TRBV29-1 with TRBJ1-6, with D uncertain. The CDR3 sequence is 13 residues long. V lost 6 bases to trimming and J lost 7 bases, with 13 bases between them. The germline gives CDR1 SQVTM, CDR2 ANQGSEA. CDR3 in amino acids: CSVLGGVNSPLHF. CDR3 bases: TGCAGCGTCTTGGGCGGGGTAAATTCACCCCTCCACTTT.

This clonotype appeared many times. The rearrangement joins TRBV5-5 to TRBJ1-4, with D unresolved. CDR1 and CDR2 (germline): SGHKS, YYEKEE (reference sequence). This CDR3 contains 14 residues. Trimming pared 3 bases from V and 8 bases from J, leaving 14 bases between. CDR3 bases: TGTGCCAGCAGCTCTTTCGGAGGCGAAGAAAAACTGTTTTTT. Protein: CASSSFGGEEKLFF. Together with reference TRBV5-5 and TRBJ1-4, the CDR3 gives the full variable domain: DAGVTQSPTHLIKTRGQQVTLRCSPISGHKSVSWYQQVLGQGPQFIFQYYEKEERGRGNFPDRFSARQFPNYSSELNVNALLLGDSALYLCASSSFGGEEKLFFGSGTQLSVL.

The sample holds many counts of this clonotype. The V call is TRBV5-5, the J call TRBJ1-1, with D hard to call. From germline, CDR1 is SGHKS and CDR2 YYEKEE (reference sequence). The CDR3 sequence is 13 residues long. V was trimmed by 0 bases and J by 3 bases, leaving 6 bases between them. CDR3 amino acids: CASSLVSYTEAFF. As DNA, the CDR3 is TGTGCCAGCAGCTTGGTGTCGTACACTGAAGCTTTCTTT. Variable domain in full (rest from reference TRBV5-5 and TRBJ1-1): DAGVTQSPTHLIKTRGQQVTLRCSPISGHKSVSWYQQVLGQGPQFIFQYYEKEERGRGNFPDRFSARQFPNYSSELNVNALLLGDSALYLCASSLVSYTEAFFGQGTRLTVV.

There are a few counts of this clonotype. The chain links TRBV3-1 to TRBJ1-3; maybe TRBD1 (6 bases). This CDR3 has 13 amino acids. Germline CDR1 reads LGHDT; CDR2 reads YNNKEL (reference sequence). V dropped 4 bases and J dropped 4 bases, with 8 bases sitting between them. This CDR3 is CASSRGQGNTIYF. CDR3 bases: TGTGCCAGCAGCCGGGGGCAAGGAAACACCATATATTTT. The full variable domain, its missing parts supplied by reference TRBV3-1 and TRBJ1-3, is DTAVSQTPKYLVTQMGNDKSIKCEQNLGHDTMYWYKQDSKKFLKIMFSYNNKELIINETVPNRFSPKSPDKAHLNLHINSLELGDSAVYFCASSRGQGNTIYFGEGSWLTVV.

Only a few counts were recorded for this clonotype. This chain uses TRBV6-2 or TRBV6-3 with TRBJ2-7, with TRBD2 matching 8 bases. J was trimmed by 2 bases and V by 7 bases; bases with no gene match: 13. Germline CDR1 is MNHEY and CDR2 is SVGEGT. The length of the CDR3 is 16 residues. The CDR3 sequence is CASNTLPTSDTYEQYF. The CDR3 bases are TGTGCCAGCAACACTCTACCGACTAGCGATACCTACGAGCAGTACTTC.

This clonotype appeared a few times. The chain has TRBV28 and TRBJ2-1; perhaps D is TRBD1 or TRBD2 (5 bases each). V was cut by 7 bases and J by 8 bases, with 12 bases left in between. CDR1 and CDR2 from the germline V gene are MDHEN and SYDVKM. There are 12 residues in the CDR3. CDR3 protein: CASISMGDEQFF. The CDR3 DNA reads as TGTGCCAGCATCTCAATGGGGGATGAGCAGTTCTTC. Filled out from reference TRBV28 and TRBJ2-1, the complete variable domain reads DVKVTQSSRYLVKRTGEKVFLECVQDMDHENMFWYRQDPGLGLRLIYFSYDVKMKEKGDIPEGYSVSREKKERFSLILESASTNQTSMYLCASISMGDEQFFGPGTRLTVL.

The chain joins TRBV29-1 to TRBJ2-5; D gene ambiguous. V was pared by 3 bases and J by 4 bases, with 3 bases between. CDR3 length: 10 residues. The germline V gene encodes CDR1 SQVTM and CDR2 ANQGSEA. CDR3 protein: CSVDRETQYF. CDR3 nucleotides: TGCAGCGTTGACAGAGAGACCCAGTACTTC. Combining the CDR3 with reference TRBV29-1 and TRBJ2-5 gives the whole variable domain SAVISQKPSRDICQRGTSLTIQCQVDSQVTMMFWYRQQPGQSLTLIATANQGSEATYESGFVIDKFPISRPNLTFSTLTVSNMSPEDSSIYLCSVDRETQYFGPGTRLLVL.

Only a few counts were recorded for this clonotype. CDR3: CASSLTDRGTEAFF. For the CDR3, the DNA is TGTGCCAGCAGCCTAACCGACAGGGGAACTGAAGCTTTCTTT. The genes are TRBV3-1 and TRBJ1-1; 8 positions agree with TRBD1. This CDR3 spans 14 amino acids. Germline V gene lookup returns CDR1 LGHDT and CDR2 YNNKEL (reference sequence). Trimming removed 4 bases from V and 5 bases from J; junction bases left unmatched: 6.

V gene TRBV29-1 combines with J gene TRBJ1-1; D call uncertain. The CDR3 runs to 14 residues. Germline values: CDR1 SQVTM, CDR2 ANQGSEA. The germline V and J ends were trimmed by 2 bases and 0 bases, with 10 bases remaining between them. The CDR3 sequence: CSVEFSHMNTEAFF. The CDR3 DNA reads TGCAGCGTTGAATTCTCACATATGAACACTGAAGCTTTCTTT.

The chain uses TRBV7-2 and TRBJ1-1; D gene uncertain. The CDR3 totals 15 residues. Per germline, CDR1 SGHTA and CDR2 FQGNSA. Between the trimmed V and J ends, which lost 0 bases and 5 bases, there was a span of 13 bases. CDR3 region: CASSLAGTQGTEAFF. The DNA for the CDR3 is TGTGCCAGCAGCTTAGCCGGAACACAAGGAACTGAAGCTTTCTTT.

Only a few counts were recorded for this clonotype. The chain combines TRBV28 with TRBJ2-1, with D possibly being TRBD2 (6 bases). Trimming left V 1 base short and J 2 bases short, with 18 bases between. The CDR3 is 18 amino acids. Germline V gives CDR1 MDHEN, CDR2 SYDVKM. In DNA, the CDR3 is TGTGCCAGCAGTTTATACCCAAGGTCGGGGGTTACCTACAATGAGCAGTTCTTC. It encodes CASSLYPRSGVTYNEQFF.

The CDR3 nucleotides are TGTGCCAGTAGTATTTCAGGGTGGAGGAAGAGTAATCAGCCCCAGCATTTT. It encodes CASSISGWRKSNQPQHF. The J gene is TRBJ1-5, the V gene TRBV19; possibly TRBD1 for D (5 bases). V was clipped by 3 bases and J by 4 bases, with 19 bases between them. Germline V gene sequence: CDR1 LNHDA, CDR2 SQIVND (reference sequence). This CDR3 spans 17 amino acids.

This chain uses TRBV4-3 with TRBJ2-7; D remains unclear. Germline V gene sequence: CDR1 LGHNA, CDR2 YSLEER. The CDR3 extends over 14 amino acids. V was trimmed by 0 bases and J by 3 bases, leaving 9 bases between them. The CDR3 DNA reads as TGCGCCAGCAGCCAAGATACGAGTGGCTACGAGCAGTACTTC. Its translation: CASSQDTSGYEQYF.